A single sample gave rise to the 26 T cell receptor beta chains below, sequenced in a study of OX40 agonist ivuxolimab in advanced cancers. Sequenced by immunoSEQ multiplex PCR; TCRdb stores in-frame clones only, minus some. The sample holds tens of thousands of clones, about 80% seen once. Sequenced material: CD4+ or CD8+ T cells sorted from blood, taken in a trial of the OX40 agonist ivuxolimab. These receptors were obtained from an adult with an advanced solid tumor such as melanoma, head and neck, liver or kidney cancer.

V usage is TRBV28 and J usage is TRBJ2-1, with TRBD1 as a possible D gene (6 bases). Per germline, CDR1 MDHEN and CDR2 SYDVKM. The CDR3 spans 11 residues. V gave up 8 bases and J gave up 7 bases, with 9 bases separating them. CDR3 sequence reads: CASGRGNEQFF. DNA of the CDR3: TGTGCCAGCGGAAGGGGGAATGAGCAGTTCTTC.

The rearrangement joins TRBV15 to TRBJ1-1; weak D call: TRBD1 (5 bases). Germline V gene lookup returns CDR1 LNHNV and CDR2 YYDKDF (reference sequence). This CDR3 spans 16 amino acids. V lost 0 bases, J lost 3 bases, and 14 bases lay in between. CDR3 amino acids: CATSRDLWGVDTEAFF. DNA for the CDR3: TGTGCCACCAGCAGAGATCTTTGGGGCGTTGACACTGAAGCTTTCTTT.

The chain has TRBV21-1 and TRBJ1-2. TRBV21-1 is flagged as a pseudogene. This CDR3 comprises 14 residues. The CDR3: CASSKERDGYGYTF. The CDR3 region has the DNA TGTGCCAGCAGCAAAGAACGGGATGGCTATGGCTACACCTTC.

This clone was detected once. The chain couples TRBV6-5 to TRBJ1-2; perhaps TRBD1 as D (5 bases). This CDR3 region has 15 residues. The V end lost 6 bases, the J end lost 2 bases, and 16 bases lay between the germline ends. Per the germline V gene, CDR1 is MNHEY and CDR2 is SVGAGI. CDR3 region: CASRPSIQGNYGYTF. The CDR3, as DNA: TGTGCCAGCAGACCATCTATTCAGGGAAACTATGGCTACACCTTC.

This chain's CDR3 is CASSLPGLAGGNADTQYF. The CDR3 DNA follows: TGTGCCAGCAGCTTACCGGGACTAGCGGGGGGGAATGCAGATACGCAGTATTTT. The chain carries TRBV5-4 and TRBJ2-3, with 16 bases identical to TRBD2. Germline loops: CDR1 SGHNT, CDR2 YYREEE (reference sequence). The CDR3 consists of 18 residues. The junction had 7 bases not matched to a gene; V was cut back by 2 bases and J by 4 bases. The entire variable domain, with the rest obtained from reference TRBV5-4 and TRBJ2-3, is as follows: ETGVTQSPTHLIKTRGQQVTLRCSSQSGHNTVSWYQQALGQGPQFIFQYYREEENGRGNFPPRFSGLQFPNYSSELNVNALELDDSALYLCASSLPGLAGGNADTQYFGPGTRLTVL.

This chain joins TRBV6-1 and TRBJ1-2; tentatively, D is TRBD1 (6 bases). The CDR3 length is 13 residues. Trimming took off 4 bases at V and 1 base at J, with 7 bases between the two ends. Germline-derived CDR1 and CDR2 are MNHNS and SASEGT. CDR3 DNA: TGTGCCAGCAGTGGACAGGTTAACTATGGCTACACCTTC. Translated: CASSGQVNYGYTF.

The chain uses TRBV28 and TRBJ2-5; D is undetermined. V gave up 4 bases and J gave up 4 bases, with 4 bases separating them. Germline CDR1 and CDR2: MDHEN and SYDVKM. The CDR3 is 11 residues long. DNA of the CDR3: TGTGCCAGCAGTTCCCGAGAGACCCAGTACTTC. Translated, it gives CASSSRETQYF. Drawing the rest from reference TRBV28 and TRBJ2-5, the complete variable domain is DVKVTQSSRYLVKRTGEKVFLECVQDMDHENMFWYRQDPGLGLRLIYFSYDVKMKEKGDIPEGYSVSREKKERFSLILESASTNQTSMYLCASSSRETQYFGPGTRLLVL.

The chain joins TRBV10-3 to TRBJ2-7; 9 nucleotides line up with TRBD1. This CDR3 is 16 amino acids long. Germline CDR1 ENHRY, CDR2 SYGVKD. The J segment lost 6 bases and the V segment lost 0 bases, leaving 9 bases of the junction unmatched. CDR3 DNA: TGTGCCATCAGTGAGTCGGTATCCCGGGACAGGGTCGAGCAGTACTTC. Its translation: CAISESVSRDRVEQYF.

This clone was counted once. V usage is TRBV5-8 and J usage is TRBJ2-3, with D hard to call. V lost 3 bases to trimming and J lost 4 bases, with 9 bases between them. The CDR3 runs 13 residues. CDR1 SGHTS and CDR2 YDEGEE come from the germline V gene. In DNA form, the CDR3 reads TGTGCCAGCAGCTCGGTCTTTGCAGATACGCAGTATTTT. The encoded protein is CASSSVFADTQYF.

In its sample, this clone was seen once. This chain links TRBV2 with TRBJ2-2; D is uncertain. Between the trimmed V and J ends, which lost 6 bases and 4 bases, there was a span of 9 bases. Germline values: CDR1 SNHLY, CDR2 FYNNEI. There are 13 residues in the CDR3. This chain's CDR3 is CASRLAGTGELFF. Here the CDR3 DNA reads TGTGCCAGCAGGCTGGCTGGCACCGGGGAGCTGTTTTTT.

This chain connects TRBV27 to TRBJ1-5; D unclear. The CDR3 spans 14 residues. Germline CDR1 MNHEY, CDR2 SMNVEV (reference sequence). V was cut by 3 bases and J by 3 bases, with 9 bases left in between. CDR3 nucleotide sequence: TGTGCCAGCAGTTTTGGCCAGTACAATCAGCCCCAGCATTTT. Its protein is CASSFGQYNQPQHF.

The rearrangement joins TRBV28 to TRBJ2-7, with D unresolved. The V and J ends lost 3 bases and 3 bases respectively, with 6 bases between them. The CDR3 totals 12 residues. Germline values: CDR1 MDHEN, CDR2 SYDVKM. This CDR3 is CASSFPSYEQYF. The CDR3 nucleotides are TGTGCCAGCAGTTTTCCTAGCTACGAGCAGTACTTC.

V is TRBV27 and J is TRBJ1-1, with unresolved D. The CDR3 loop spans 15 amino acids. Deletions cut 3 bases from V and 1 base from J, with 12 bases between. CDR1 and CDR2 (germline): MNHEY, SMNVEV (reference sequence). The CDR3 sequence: CASSFGRTGNTEAFF. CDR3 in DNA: TGTGCCAGCAGTTTTGGTCGGACGGGGAACACTGAAGCTTTCTTT.

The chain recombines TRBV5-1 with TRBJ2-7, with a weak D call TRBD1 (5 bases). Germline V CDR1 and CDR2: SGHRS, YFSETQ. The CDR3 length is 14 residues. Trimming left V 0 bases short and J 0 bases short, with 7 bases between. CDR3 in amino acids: CASSLGQSSYEQYF. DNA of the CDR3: TGCGCCAGCAGCTTGGGACAGAGCTCCTACGAGCAGTACTTC.

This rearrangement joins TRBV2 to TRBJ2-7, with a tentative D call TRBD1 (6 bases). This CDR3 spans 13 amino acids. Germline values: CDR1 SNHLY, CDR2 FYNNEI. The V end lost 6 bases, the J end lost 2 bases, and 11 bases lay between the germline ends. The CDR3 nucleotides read TGTGCCAGCAGGATCCCAGGGGCCTACGAGCAGTACTTC. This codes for CASRIPGAYEQYF.

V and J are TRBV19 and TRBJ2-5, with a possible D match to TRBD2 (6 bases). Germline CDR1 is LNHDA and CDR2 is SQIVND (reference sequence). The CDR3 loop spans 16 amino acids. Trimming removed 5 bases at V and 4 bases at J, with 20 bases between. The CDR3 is CASSLISGSPRETQYF. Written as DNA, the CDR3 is TGTGCCAGTAGTCTCATCTCCGGGAGTCCGAGAGAGACCCAGTACTTC.

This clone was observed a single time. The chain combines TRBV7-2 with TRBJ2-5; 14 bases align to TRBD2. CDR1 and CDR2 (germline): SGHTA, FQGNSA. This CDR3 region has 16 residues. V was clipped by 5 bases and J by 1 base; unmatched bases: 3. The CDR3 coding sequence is TGTGCCAGCAGCCAAGGACTAGCGGGGGGCCAAGAGACCCAGTACTTC. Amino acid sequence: CASSQGLAGGQETQYF.

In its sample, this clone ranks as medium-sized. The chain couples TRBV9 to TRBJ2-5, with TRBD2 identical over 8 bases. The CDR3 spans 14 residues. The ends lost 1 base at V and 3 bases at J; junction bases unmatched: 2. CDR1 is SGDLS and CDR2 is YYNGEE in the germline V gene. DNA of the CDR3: TGTGCCAGCAGCGTATACGGGGGGGAAGAGACCCAGTACTTC. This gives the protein CASSVYGGEETQYF.

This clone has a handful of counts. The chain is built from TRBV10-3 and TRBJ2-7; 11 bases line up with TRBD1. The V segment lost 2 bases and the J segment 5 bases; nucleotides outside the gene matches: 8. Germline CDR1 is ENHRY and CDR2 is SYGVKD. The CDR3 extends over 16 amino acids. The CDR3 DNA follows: TGTGCCATCAGTGAGAGTTGGACAGGGGGCGGAAACGAGCAGTACTTC. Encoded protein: CAISESWTGGGNEQYF.

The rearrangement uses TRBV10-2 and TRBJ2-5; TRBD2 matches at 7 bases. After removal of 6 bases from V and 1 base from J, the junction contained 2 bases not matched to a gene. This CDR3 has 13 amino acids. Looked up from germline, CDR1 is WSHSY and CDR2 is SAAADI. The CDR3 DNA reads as TGCGCCAGCAGATTAGCGGGCCAAGAGACCCAGTACTTC. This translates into CASRLAGQETQYF.

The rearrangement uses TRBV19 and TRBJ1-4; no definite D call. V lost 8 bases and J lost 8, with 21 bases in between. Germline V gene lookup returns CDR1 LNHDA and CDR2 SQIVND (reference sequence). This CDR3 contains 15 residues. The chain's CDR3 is CASQSSGKGKEKLFF. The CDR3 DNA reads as TGTGCCAGTCAATCATCGGGAAAGGGAAAGGAAAAACTGTTTTTT.

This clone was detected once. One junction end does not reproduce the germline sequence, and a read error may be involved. In nucleotides, the CDR3 is TGTGCCTGGAGTAGGGATGCAGGGGGCAAGCAGCCCCAGCATTTT. Residues: CAWSRDAGGKQPQHF. The chain has TRBV30 and TRBJ1-5, with TRBD1 matching 8 bases. Germline V gene sequence: CDR1 GTSNPN, CDR2 SVGIG (reference sequence). CDR3 size: 15 residues.

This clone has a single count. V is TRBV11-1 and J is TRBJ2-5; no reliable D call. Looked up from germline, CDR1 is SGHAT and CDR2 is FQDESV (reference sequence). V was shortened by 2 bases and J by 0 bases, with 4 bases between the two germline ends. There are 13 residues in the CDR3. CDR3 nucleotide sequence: TGTGCCAGCAGCTTATCAGACCAAGAGACCCAGTACTTC. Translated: CASSLSDQETQYF.

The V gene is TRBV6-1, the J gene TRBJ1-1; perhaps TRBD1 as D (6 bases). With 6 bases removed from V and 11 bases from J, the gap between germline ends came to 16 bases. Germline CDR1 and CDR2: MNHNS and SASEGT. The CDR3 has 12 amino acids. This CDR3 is CASRGDTGMAFF. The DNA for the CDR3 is TGTGCCAGCAGGGGCGATACAGGGATGGCTTTCTTT.

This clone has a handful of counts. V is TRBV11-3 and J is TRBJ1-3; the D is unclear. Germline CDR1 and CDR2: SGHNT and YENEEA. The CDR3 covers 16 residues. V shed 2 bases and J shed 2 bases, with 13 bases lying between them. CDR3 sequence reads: CASSLQNMLPGNTIYF. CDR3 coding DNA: TGTGCCAGCAGCTTACAAAACATGCTGCCTGGAAACACCATATATTTT.

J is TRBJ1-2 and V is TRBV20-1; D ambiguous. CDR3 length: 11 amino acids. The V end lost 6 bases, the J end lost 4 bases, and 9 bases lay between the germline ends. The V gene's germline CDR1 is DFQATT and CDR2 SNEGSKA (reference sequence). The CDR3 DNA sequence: TGCAGTGCAAATAACCCCTATGGCTACACCTTC. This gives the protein CSANNPYGYTF.